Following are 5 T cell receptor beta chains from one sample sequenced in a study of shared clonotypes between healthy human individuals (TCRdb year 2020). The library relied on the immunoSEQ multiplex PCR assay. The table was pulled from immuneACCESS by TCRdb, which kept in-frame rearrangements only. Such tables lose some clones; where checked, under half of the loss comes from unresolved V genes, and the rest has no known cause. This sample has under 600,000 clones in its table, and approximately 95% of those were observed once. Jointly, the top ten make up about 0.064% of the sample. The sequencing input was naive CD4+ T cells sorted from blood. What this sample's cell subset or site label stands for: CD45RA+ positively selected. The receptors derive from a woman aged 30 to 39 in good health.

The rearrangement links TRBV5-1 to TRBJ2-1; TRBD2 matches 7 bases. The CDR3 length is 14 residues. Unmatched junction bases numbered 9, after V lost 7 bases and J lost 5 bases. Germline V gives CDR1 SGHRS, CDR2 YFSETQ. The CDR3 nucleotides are TGCGCCAGCCGGGCTAGCGGAGTACACAATGAGCAGTTCTTC. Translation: CASRASGVHNEQFF. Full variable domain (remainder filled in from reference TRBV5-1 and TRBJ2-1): KAGVTQTPRYLIKTRGQQVTLSCSPISGHRSVSWYQQTPGQGLQFLFEYFSETQRNKGNFPGRFSGRQFSNSRSEMNVSTLELGDSALYLCASRASGVHNEQFFGPGTRLTVL.

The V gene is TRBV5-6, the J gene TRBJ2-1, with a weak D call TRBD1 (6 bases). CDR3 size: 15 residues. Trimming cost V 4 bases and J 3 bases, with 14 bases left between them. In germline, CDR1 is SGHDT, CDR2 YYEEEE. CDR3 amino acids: CASSRSAGVYNEQFF. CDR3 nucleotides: TGTGCCAGCAGCCGGTCGGCAGGGGTCTACAATGAGCAGTTCTTC. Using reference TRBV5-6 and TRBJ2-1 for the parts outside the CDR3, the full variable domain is DAGVTQSPTHLIKTRGQQVTLRCSPKSGHDTVSWYQQALGQGPQFIFQYYEEEERQRGNFPDRFSGHQFPNYSSELNVNALLLGDSALYLCASSRSAGVYNEQFFGPGTRLTVL.

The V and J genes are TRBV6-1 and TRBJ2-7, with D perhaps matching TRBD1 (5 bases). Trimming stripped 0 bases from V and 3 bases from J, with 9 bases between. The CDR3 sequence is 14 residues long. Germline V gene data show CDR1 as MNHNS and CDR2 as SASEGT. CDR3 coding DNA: TGTGCCAGCAGTGAAGCGCTCAGGGACTACGAGCAGTACTTC. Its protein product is CASSEALRDYEQYF.

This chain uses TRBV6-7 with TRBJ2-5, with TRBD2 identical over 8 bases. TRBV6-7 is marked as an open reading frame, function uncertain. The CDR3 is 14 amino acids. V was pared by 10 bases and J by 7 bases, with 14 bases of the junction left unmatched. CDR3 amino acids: CATSGLESRGTQYF. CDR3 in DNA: TGTGCCACTTCGGGACTAGAATCTCGCGGGACCCAGTACTTC.

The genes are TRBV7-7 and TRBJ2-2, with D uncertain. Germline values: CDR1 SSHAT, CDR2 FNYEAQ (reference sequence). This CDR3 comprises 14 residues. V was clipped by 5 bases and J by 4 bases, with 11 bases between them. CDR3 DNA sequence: TGTGCCAGCAGCCAGGAACTTCGCACCGGGGAGCTGTTTTTT. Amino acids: CASSQELRTGELFF.